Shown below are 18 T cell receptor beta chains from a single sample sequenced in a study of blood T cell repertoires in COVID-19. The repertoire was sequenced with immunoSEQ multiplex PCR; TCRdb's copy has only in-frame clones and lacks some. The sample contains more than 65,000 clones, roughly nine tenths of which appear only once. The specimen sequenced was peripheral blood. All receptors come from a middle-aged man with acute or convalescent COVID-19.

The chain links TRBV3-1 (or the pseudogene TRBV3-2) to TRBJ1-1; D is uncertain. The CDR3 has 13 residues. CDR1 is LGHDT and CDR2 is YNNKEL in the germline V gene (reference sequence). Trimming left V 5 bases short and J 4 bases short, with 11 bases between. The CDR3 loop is CASSGRFGTEAFF. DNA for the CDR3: TGTGCCAGCAGCGGGCGTTTTGGCACTGAAGCTTTCTTT.

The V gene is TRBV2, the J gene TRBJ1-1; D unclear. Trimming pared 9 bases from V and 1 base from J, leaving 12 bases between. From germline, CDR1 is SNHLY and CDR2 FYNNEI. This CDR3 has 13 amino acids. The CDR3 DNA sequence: TGTGCCAGAGTCCCACAGCCGAACACTGAAGCTTTCTTT. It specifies CARVPQPNTEAFF.

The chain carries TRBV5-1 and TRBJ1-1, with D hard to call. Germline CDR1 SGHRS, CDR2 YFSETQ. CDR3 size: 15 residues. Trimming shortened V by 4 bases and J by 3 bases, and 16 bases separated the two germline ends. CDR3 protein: CASSPGNFWDTEAFF. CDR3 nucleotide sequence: TGCGCCAGCAGCCCGGGAAATTTTTGGGACACTGAAGCTTTCTTT. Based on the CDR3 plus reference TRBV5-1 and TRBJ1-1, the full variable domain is KAGVTQTPRYLIKTRGQQVTLSCSPISGHRSVSWYQQTPGQGLQFLFEYFSETQRNKGNFPGRFSGRQFSNSRSEMNVSTLELGDSALYLCASSPGNFWDTEAFFGQGTRLTVV.

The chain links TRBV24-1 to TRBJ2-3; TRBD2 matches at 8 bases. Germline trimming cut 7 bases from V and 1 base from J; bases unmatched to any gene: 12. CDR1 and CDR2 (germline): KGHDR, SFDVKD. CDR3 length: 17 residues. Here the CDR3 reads CATSDHIGRGGTDTQYF. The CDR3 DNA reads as TGTGCCACCAGCGACCATATCGGGCGGGGGGGCACAGATACGCAGTATTTT.

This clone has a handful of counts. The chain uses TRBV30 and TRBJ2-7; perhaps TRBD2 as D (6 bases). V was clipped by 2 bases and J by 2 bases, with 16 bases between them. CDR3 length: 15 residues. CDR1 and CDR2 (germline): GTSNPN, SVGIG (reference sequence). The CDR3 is CAWSLGRYPTYEQYF. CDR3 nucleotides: TGTGCCTGGAGTTTGGGGAGGTATCCCACCTACGAGCAGTACTTC.

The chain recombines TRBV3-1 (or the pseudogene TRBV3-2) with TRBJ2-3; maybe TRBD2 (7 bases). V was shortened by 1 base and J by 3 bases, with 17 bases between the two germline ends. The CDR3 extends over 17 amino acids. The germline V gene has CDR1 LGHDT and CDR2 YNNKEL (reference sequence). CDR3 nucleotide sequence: TGTGCCAGCAGCCAAGGTCTGGGGCGGGGGCTAACAGATACGCAGTATTTT. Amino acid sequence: CASSQGLGRGLTDTQYF.

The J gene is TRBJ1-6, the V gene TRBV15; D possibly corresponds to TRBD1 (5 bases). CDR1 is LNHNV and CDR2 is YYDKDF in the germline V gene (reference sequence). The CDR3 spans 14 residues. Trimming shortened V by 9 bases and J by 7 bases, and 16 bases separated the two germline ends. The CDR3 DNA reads TGTGCCACTCGTCAGGGTAGATCAAATTCACCCCTCCACTTT. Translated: CATRQGRSNSPLHF.

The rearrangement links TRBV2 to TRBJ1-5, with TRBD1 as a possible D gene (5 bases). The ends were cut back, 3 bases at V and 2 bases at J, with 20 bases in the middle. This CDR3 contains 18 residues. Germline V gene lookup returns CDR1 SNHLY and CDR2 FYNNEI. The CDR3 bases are TGTGCCAGCAGTGATTCGGCTGGGGACTACGGCGGCAATCAGCCCCAGCATTTT. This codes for CASSDSAGDYGGNQPQHF.

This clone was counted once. The CDR3 DNA follows: TGTGCCAGCAGTTACTCGGGGCAGGGCTCCTACAATGAGCAGTTCTTC. Its translation: CASSYSGQGSYNEQFF. V gene TRBV6-5 combines with J gene TRBJ2-1; D possibly corresponds to TRBD1 (5 bases). V lost 0 bases and J 0 bases, leaving 9 bases between the germline ends. CDR3 length equals 16 residues. CDR1 is MNHEY, CDR2 SVGAGI, per germline.

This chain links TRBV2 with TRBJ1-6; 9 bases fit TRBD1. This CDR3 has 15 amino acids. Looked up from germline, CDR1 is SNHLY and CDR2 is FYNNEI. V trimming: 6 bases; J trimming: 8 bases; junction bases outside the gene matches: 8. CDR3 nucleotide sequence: TGTGCCAGCAGAGGGGACAGGGTTGGACATTCACCCCTCCACTTT. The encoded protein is CASRGDRVGHSPLHF.

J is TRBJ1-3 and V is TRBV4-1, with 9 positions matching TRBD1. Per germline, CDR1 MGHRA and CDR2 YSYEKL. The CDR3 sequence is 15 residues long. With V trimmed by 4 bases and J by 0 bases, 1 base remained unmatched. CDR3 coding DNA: TGCGCCAGCAGCCCGACAGGGGGCTCTGGAAACACCATATATTTT. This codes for CASSPTGGSGNTIYF.

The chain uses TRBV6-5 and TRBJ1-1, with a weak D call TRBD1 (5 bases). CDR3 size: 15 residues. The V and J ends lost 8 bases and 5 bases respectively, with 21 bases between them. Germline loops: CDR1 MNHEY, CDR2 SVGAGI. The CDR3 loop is CASVSKGKKETEAFF. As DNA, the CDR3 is TGTGCCAGCGTGTCTAAGGGGAAGAAGGAAACTGAAGCTTTCTTT.

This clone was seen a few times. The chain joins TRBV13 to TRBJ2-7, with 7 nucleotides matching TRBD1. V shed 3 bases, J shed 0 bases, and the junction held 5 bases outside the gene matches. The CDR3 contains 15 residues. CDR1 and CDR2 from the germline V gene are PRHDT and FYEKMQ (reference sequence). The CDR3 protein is CASSLGQRSSYEQYF. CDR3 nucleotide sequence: TGTGCCAGCAGCTTGGGACAGCGAAGCTCCTACGAGCAGTACTTC.

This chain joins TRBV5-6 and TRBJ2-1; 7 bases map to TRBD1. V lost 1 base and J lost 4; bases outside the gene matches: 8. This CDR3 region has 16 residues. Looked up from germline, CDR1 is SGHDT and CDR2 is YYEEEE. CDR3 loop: CASSLKPGQRYNEQFF. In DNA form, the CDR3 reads TGTGCCAGCAGCTTGAAACCGGGACAGAGATACAATGAGCAGTTCTTC. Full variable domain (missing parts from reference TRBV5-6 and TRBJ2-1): DAGVTQSPTHLIKTRGQQVTLRCSPKSGHDTVSWYQQALGQGPQFIFQYYEEEERQRGNFPDRFSGHQFPNYSSELNVNALLLGDSALYLCASSLKPGQRYNEQFFGPGTRLTVL.

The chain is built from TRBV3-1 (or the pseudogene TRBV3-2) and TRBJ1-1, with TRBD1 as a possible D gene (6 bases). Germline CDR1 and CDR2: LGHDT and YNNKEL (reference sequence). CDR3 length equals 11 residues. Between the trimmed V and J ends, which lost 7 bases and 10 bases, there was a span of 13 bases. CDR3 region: CASTNRDGAFF. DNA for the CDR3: TGTGCCAGCACGAACAGGGACGGAGCTTTCTTT.

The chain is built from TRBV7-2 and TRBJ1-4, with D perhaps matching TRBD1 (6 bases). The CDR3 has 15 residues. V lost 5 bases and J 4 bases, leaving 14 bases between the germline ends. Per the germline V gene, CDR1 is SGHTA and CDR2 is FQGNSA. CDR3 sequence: CASSPRTDLNEKLFF. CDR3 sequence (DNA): TGTGCCAGCAGCCCCCGGACAGACCTTAATGAAAAACTGTTTTTT.

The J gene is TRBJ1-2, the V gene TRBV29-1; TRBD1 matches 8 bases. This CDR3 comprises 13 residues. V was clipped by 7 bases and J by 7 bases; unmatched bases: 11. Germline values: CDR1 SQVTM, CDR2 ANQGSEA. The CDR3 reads CSGLGQGAGGYTF. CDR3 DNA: TGCAGCGGGCTGGGGCAGGGGGCCGGTGGCTACACCTTC.

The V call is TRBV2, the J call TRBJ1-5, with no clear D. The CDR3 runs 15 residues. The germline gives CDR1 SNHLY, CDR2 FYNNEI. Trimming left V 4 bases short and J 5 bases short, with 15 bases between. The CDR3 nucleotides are TGTGCCAGCAGTGGGTCCGTTACAGAGTATCAGCCCCAGCATTTT. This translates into CASSGSVTEYQPQHF.